What follows are 15 T cell receptor beta chains derived from one specimen sequenced in a study of T cell responses to AZD1222 COVID-19 vaccine. Produced via immunoSEQ multiplex PCR; TCRdb's table is partial and in-frame only. The table records 80,000 to 130,000 clones, roughly nine tenths of them present only once. The sample consisted of peripheral blood, taken on day 0 of AZD1222 vaccination. These receptors were collected from an adult in good health.

The chain is built from TRBV7-9 and TRBJ1-1, with 8 positions matching TRBD1. Unmatched junction bases numbered 10, after V lost 3 bases and J lost 4 bases. This CDR3 comprises 16 residues. Germline V gives CDR1 SEHNR, CDR2 FQNEAQ (reference sequence). The CDR3 nucleotides are TGTGCCAGCAGCTTCGGTCGACAGGGGACGGGCACTGAAGCTTTCTTT. Residues: CASSFGRQGTGTEAFF.

V and J are TRBV6-5 and TRBJ1-5; the D is unclear. The V gene lost 6 bases and the J gene lost 2 bases, with 14 bases spanning the gap. The CDR3 extends over 15 amino acids. Germline CDR1 MNHEY, CDR2 SVGAGI. CDR3 sequence reads: CASSLTTPGNQPQHF. The CDR3 DNA reads TGTGCCAGCAGCCTTACAACACCTGGCAATCAGCCCCAGCATTTT.

V is TRBV6-5 and J is TRBJ2-7, with a possible D match to TRBD2 (5 bases). Germline V gene sequence: CDR1 MNHEY, CDR2 SVGAGI. Trimming pared 6 bases from V and 2 bases from J, leaving 14 bases between. CDR3 length: 14 amino acids. The CDR3 bases are TGTGCCAGCAGCTCCCGTCCTAGCACCTACGAGCAGTACTTC. Amino acids: CASSSRPSTYEQYF.

This chain uses TRBV9 with TRBJ2-7; TRBD2 matches at 9 bases. Germline V gene sequence: CDR1 SGDLS, CDR2 YYNGEE. The CDR3 sequence is 16 residues long. The V segment lost 0 bases and the J segment 4 bases; nucleotides outside the gene matches: 8. The CDR3 region is CASSVGGSGSSYEQYF. CDR3 nucleotides: TGTGCCAGCAGCGTAGGGGGTAGCGGGAGTTCTTACGAGCAGTACTTC. Full variable domain (remainder filled in from reference TRBV9 and TRBJ2-7): DSGVTQTPKHLITATGQRVTLRCSPRSGDLSVYWYQQSLDQGLQFLIQYYNGEERAKGNILERFSAQQFPDLHSELNLSSLELGDSALYFCASSVGGSGSSYEQYFGPGTRLTVT.

The chain combines TRBV7-9 with TRBJ1-1; D remains ambiguous. V was shortened by 5 bases and J by 4 bases, with 11 bases between the two germline ends. This CDR3 spans 13 amino acids. Germline lookup yields CDR1 SEHNR and CDR2 FQNEAQ (reference sequence). CDR3 sequence: CASSREGGTEAFF. CDR3 DNA sequence: TGTGCCAGCAGCCGGGAAGGAGGCACTGAAGCTTTCTTT.

This chain joins TRBV28 and TRBJ2-7; the D gene is possibly TRBD1 (5 bases). The CDR3 extends over 14 amino acids. CDR1 MDHEN and CDR2 SYDVKM come from the germline V gene. The V and J ends lost 5 bases and 0 bases respectively, with 11 bases between them. For the CDR3, the DNA is TGTGCCAGCAGTCAACCTCAGGGCTCCTACGAGCAGTACTTC. The encoded protein is CASSQPQGSYEQYF.

The chain employs TRBV19 and TRBJ2-2, with D tentatively TRBD1 (6 bases). Trimming removed 6 bases at V and 9 bases at J, with 14 bases between. CDR3 length equals 13 residues. CDR1 and CDR2 from the germline V gene are LNHDA and SQIVND (reference sequence). The CDR3 nucleotides read TGTGCCAGTAGCAGCAGGGGAATGCGGGAGCTGTTTTTT. Encoded protein: CASSSRGMRELFF.

This chain connects TRBV27 to TRBJ1-6; TRBD1 is a possible D gene (6 bases). Germline CDR1 is MNHEY and CDR2 is SMNVEV (reference sequence). V was shortened by 5 bases and J by 2 bases, with 7 bases between the two germline ends. This CDR3 is 14 amino acids long. In nucleotides, the CDR3 is TGTGCCAGCAGTAAGGGGGCCTATAATTCACCCCTCCACTTT. Translated, it gives CASSKGAYNSPLHF.

The gene calls are TRBV7-3 and TRBJ1-6, with D unclear. V lost 5 bases and J lost 2, with 10 bases in between. The CDR3 contains 15 residues. Germline CDR1 reads SGHTA; CDR2 reads FQGTGA. CDR3 residues: CASSKENTYNSPLHF. CDR3 coding DNA: TGTGCCAGCAGCAAAGAAAATACCTATAATTCACCCCTCCACTTT.

The chain employs TRBV12-5 and TRBJ2-1; D is undetermined. Trimming cost V 4 bases and J 2 bases, with 15 bases left between them. The CDR3 spans 16 residues. CDR1 and CDR2 (germline): LGHNT, FRNRAP. The CDR3: CASGSTLSRTYNEQFF. The CDR3, as DNA: TGTGCTAGTGGTTCGACTCTTTCCCGGACCTACAATGAGCAGTTCTTC. The full variable domain, in which reference TRBV12-5 and TRBJ2-1 provide the parts outside the CDR3, is DARVTQTPRHKVTEMGQEVTMRCQPILGHNTVFWYRQTMMQGLELLAYFRNRAPLDDSGMPKDRFSAEMPDATLATLKIQPSEPRDSAVYFCASGSTLSRTYNEQFFGPGTRLTVL.

This chain uses TRBV7-9 with TRBJ2-3, with D maybe TRBD1 (6 bases). Germline CDR1 and CDR2: SEHNR and FQNEAQ (reference sequence). The germline V and J ends were trimmed by 4 bases and 4 bases, with 21 bases remaining between them. The CDR3 extends over 17 amino acids. The CDR3 DNA follows: TGTGCCAGCAGCTCGGACAGTTCCTGGGGGCACGCAGATACGCAGTATTTT. As protein: CASSSDSSWGHADTQYF.

The chain has TRBV6-5 and TRBJ1-2; TRBD1 might be the D (6 bases). Germline V lookup: CDR1 MNHEY, CDR2 SVGAGI. This CDR3 is 13 amino acids long. The germline V and J ends were trimmed by 7 bases and 6 bases, with 15 bases remaining between them. The CDR3 spells CASTDPAGDGYTF. DNA for the CDR3: TGTGCCAGCACCGACCCCGCAGGGGATGGCTACACCTTC.

In its sample, this clone was seen once. This rearrangement joins TRBV28 to TRBJ2-7; weak D call: TRBD1 (5 bases). V was cut by 6 bases and J by 2 bases, with 11 bases left in between. In germline, CDR1 is MDHEN, CDR2 SYDVKM. The CDR3 runs 13 residues. CDR3 DNA: TGTGCCAGCAGACCGCAGGGAACCTACGAGCAGTACTTC. Translated, it gives CASRPQGTYEQYF. Using reference TRBV28 and TRBJ2-7 for the parts outside the CDR3, the full variable domain is DVKVTQSSRYLVKRTGEKVFLECVQDMDHENMFWYRQDPGLGLRLIYFSYDVKMKEKGDIPEGYSVSREKKERFSLILESASTNQTSMYLCASRPQGTYEQYFGPGTRLTVT.

The rearrangement joins TRBV19 to TRBJ2-1; possible D gene TRBD1, 5 bases. This CDR3 has 14 amino acids. The V end lost 4 bases, the J end lost 7 bases, and 14 bases lay between the germline ends. The germline CDR1 and CDR2 sequences are LNHDA and SQIVND (reference sequence). The CDR3, as DNA: TGTGCCAGTAGTAAATCGCAGGGTTTTAATGAGCAGTTCTTC. Protein product: CASSKSQGFNEQFF.

The chain recombines TRBV24-1 with TRBJ2-3; D uncertain. Per the germline V gene, CDR1 is KGHDR and CDR2 is SFDVKD. V was pared by 4 bases and J by 2 bases, with 9 bases between. The CDR3 consists of 14 residues. The CDR3 protein is CATSDAGSTDTQYF. CDR3 DNA sequence: TGTGCCACCAGTGACGCTGGATCCACAGATACGCAGTATTTT.